This TCR beta chain was found in a study of T cell repertoires in cytomegalovirus infection. Study overall: It can be stated that public TCR beta signatures indicated CMV infection as well as a matching HLA type. Study results and caveats: Summed frequency of shared TCR beta families picked out CMV carriers who also had the relevant HLA. CMV-specific TCR beta clonotypes restricted by HLA-C were the ones dominating the ex vivo response.

TCRdb re-called the reads through MiXCR, storing one row per CDR3 protein. The profile shows some 450,000 distinct CDR3 sequences, roughly 30% of them singletons. This clonotype has just a few counts. Antigen specificity is unknown. From germline, CDR1 is MNHNS and CDR2 SASEGT. V was trimmed by 6 bases and J by 7 bases, leaving 15 bases between them. The CDR3 has 14 residues. This chain joins TRBV6-1 and TRBJ1-4, with no clear D. The receptor was isolated from a human donor in good health (CMV status not recorded). Some clones in this sample may be carry-over from other donors' samples. The sample was PBMCs. In nucleotides, the CDR3 is TGTGCCAGCAGCGCCCGGGCCCGAGGTGAAAAACTGTTTTTT. This codes for CASSARARGEKLFF.